The next 11 T cell receptor beta chains were all read from a single sample in a study of blood T cell repertoires in COVID-19. This table comes from immunoSEQ multiplex PCR, and its TCRdb copy is limited to in-frame clones, with some not included. The table has more than 200,000 clones, 85% to 90% seen once. The sample taken for sequencing was PBMCs or T cells enriched from blood (not recorded which). The receptors shown here come from a man in his forties who had recovered from COVID-19.

This rearrangement joins TRBV20-1 to TRBJ2-2; a possible D gene is TRBD1 (5 bases). Trimming left V 6 bases short and J 7 bases short, with 9 bases between. Germline V gives CDR1 DFQATT, CDR2 SNEGSKA (reference sequence). The CDR3 runs to 11 residues. This CDR3 is CSASRVGELFF. The CDR3 nucleotides are TGCAGTGCGTCCAGGGTCGGGGAGCTGTTTTTT.

The V call is TRBV4-3, the J call TRBJ2-6; 8 bases map to TRBD1. CDR3 length: 17 residues. Germline V gives CDR1 LGHNA, CDR2 YSLEER. Trimming removed 2 bases from V and 0 bases from J; junction bases left unmatched: 3. The CDR3 nucleotides read TGCGCCAGCAGCCAAAACGACAGGGGCTCTGGGGCCAACGTCCTGACTTTC. This encodes CASSQNDRGSGANVLTF.

The chain couples TRBV9 to TRBJ1-1; 7 bases map to TRBD1. V was clipped by 4 bases and J by 10 bases; unmatched bases: 10. Germline V gene sequence: CDR1 SGDLS, CDR2 YYNGEE. The CDR3 is 13 residues long. CDR3 amino acids: CASSQGGAEGAFF. CDR3 coding DNA: TGTGCCAGCAGCCAGGGGGGCGCCGAGGGAGCTTTCTTT.

The chain employs TRBV18 and TRBJ1-1; D ambiguous. The CDR3 runs 16 residues. The V end lost 2 bases, the J end lost 6 bases, and 19 bases lay between the germline ends. Germline values: CDR1 KGHSH, CDR2 LQKENI. DNA for the CDR3: TGTGCCAGCTCACCAGGGTTAGGGCGGCGGGGTCCTGAAGCTTTCTTT. Its protein product is CASSPGLGRRGPEAFF.

In nucleotides, the CDR3 is TGTGCCAGCAGCGGGGGGGGTCCCGCAGATACGCAGTATTTT. As protein: CASSGGGPADTQYF. The chain employs TRBV9 and TRBJ2-3; the match to TRBD2 covers 7 bases. Germline-derived CDR1 and CDR2 are SGDLS and YYNGEE. CDR3 length: 14 residues. J lost 4 bases, V lost 3 bases, and 5 bases had no gene match.

The chain couples TRBV27 to TRBJ2-3; no definite D call. Trimming shortened V by 4 bases and J by 6 bases, and 8 bases separated the two germline ends. CDR3 size: 12 residues. Germline V gene data show CDR1 as MNHEY and CDR2 as SMNVEV (reference sequence). The CDR3 protein is CASSSSRDTQYF. CDR3 bases: TGTGCCAGCAGTTCTAGTAGGGATACGCAGTATTTT.

This clone was observed a few times. J is TRBJ2-7 and V is TRBV30, with 7 bases identical to TRBD1. The CDR3 runs 14 residues. With V trimmed by 5 bases and J by 1 base, 8 bases remained unmatched. Germline assignment: CDR1 GTSNPN and CDR2 SVGIG (reference sequence). The CDR3 protein is CAWSNRDRSYEQYF. CDR3 DNA sequence: TGTGCCTGGTCTAACCGGGACAGATCCTACGAGCAGTACTTC.

In nucleotides, the CDR3 is TGCGCCAGCAGCCGGGGAGGTAGGGGCTCACACGGCCCAGGCGGCTATGGCTACACCTTC. Translating it yields CASSRGGRGSHGPGGYGYTF. This chain links TRBV4-1 with TRBJ1-2, with D tentatively TRBD1 (5 bases). The CDR3 contains 20 residues. CDR1 is MGHRA and CDR2 is YSYEKL in the germline V gene. V lost 4 bases and J 4 bases, leaving 31 bases between the germline ends.

The V gene is TRBV12-5, the J gene TRBJ1-4, with 8 positions matching TRBD1. J gave up 7 bases and V 5 bases, and 9 bases lay outside the gene matches. Germline V gene lookup returns CDR1 LGHNT and CDR2 FRNRAP. The CDR3 runs 15 residues. The chain's CDR3 is CASGDSGQEPEKLFF. The CDR3 DNA reads as TGTGCTAGTGGTGATTCGGGACAGGAGCCTGAAAAACTGTTTTTT.

The rearrangement joins TRBV11-2 to TRBJ1-6; 9 positions match TRBD1. The CDR3 length is 16 residues. Per germline, CDR1 SGHAT and CDR2 FQNNGV. Losses at the gene ends were 1 base for V and 5 bases for J; bases not matched to a gene: 3. This CDR3 reads CASSLAGTGNNSPLHF. CDR3 nucleotide sequence: TGTGCCAGCAGCTTAGCTGGGACAGGGAATAATTCACCCCTCCACTTT.

In this sample, this clone turned up once. The chain recombines TRBV9 with TRBJ2-7; weak D call: TRBD1 (5 bases). CDR3 length equals 13 residues. Germline V gene data show CDR1 as SGDLS and CDR2 as YYNGEE. The V end was cut by 2 bases, the J end by 6 bases, with 12 bases between. CDR3 DNA sequence: TGTGCCAGCAGCGTCGGACACGACCTCGAGCAGTACTTC. Protein: CASSVGHDLEQYF.